This record concerns one TCR beta chain sequence. Its matching antigen is unknown. Measured with immunoSEQ multiplex PCR; TCRdb has only the in-frame clones, and not every one. The sample shows roughly 45,000 clones, 65% to 90% of them seen only once. The sample is drawn from a study of lymphopenia after photon versus proton radiotherapy. General study results and limits: Oligoclonal CD8+ Temra expansion after nadir drove photon patients' diversity drop. In patients who died, overall survival fell as post-nadir TCR diversity dropped more.

The J segment lost 2 bases and the V segment lost 1 base, leaving 7 bases of the junction unmatched. The CDR3 is 16 residues long. Germline V lookup: CDR1 SGHKS, CDR2 YYEKEE (reference sequence). The input for sequencing was peripheral blood, taken from a patient treated with photon-based radiotherapy. The chain joins TRBV5-5 to TRBJ2-7; TRBD1 agrees at 9 bases. The clonotype comes from a man between 40 and 49 years old with gastric cancer. Here the CDR3 reads CASSLTTGTGTYEQYF. In DNA form, the CDR3 reads TGTGCCAGCAGCTTGACAACCGGGACAGGGACCTACGAGCAGTACTTC.